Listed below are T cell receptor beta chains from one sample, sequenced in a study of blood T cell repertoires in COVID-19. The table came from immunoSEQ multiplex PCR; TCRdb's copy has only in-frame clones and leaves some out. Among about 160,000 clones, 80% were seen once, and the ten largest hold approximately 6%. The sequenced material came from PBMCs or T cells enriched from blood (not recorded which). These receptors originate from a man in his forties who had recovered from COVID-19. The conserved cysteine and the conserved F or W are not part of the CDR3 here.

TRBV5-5 ASSLAPRFILSPLH
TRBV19 ASSIDPATGVKDTQY
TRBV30 ASLRQRSDTQY
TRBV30 AWSAWDKYQETQY
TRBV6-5 ATVPSDGDTGELF
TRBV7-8 AVAGESTDTQY
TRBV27 ASRRSGGEREQPQH
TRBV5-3 ARSLDRGPNTEAF
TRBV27 ASSLRGAQGGNQPQH
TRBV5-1 ASSLAGTANTEAF
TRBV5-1 ASSLGTSGDTQY
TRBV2 ASILDRGGYT
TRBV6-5 ASSLTGGGYQPQH
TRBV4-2 ASSQGFWTGDYT
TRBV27 ASSLSSRGLNYGYT
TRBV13 ASSDRDRGAEQY
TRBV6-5 ASSYSAGENYGYT
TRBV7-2 ASSLGGRPEKLF
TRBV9 ASSVEGGLGTDTQY
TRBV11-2 ASRRTGGDTGELF
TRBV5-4 ASSPVALLAGGPGEQF
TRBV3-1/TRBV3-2 ASSQGAGTYEQY
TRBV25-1 ASSEGLLIGGYT
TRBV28 ASSPALRGYT
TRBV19 ASSPRASEAF
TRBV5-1 ASRSIGGSDTQY
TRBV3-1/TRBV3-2 ASSTRGSAWRWQY
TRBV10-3 AISESAQGIYNSPLH
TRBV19 ASSIGRTSGGPAKNIQY
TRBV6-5 ASSYSGQGAFETQY
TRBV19 ASITGQGDGKAF
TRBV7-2 ASSLGGQARWEQF